The source of this T cell receptor (beta chain) is a study of blood T cell repertoires in COVID-19 (dated by TCRdb to 2020 to 2022). In terms of the full investigation: Samples covering the acute and convalescent phases of COVID-19 were provided by collaborators in the United States, Italy and Spain. Where available, HLA class I and class II types were obtained from metadata supplied by the sample provider rather than from assay-based typing. The material from the prospective study consisted of cDNA or gDNA derived from T cells, B-cell-depleted T cells, or PBMCs. Sample metadata almost always included a de-identified subject ID, COVID-19 status, age in years and sex. The samples were drawn from the first 160 participants of the ongoing ImmuneRACE study and from over a thousand subjects provided by 6 global collaborators. A freely available public database, intended as a resource for researchers studying the immune response to SARS-CoV-2, is where the repertoires were released. Deeply sampled blood TCRbeta repertoires from subjects exposed to, actively infected with, or recovered from COVID-19 were included in the dataset. General study outcomes and caveats: The quantity of clinical and demographic metadata differed by source and by participant and was supplied without curation.

The collaborating institutions used their own protocols to collect whole blood in K2EDTA tubes. For TCRbeta analysis, collaborators shipped samples in one of three forms: frozen whole blood, isolated PBMCs, or DNA extracted from either of those sample types. Cut back by 1 base and 7 bases, the V and J ends lie 11 bases apart. Looking up the germline V gene (reference sequence) yields CDR1 MNHEY and CDR2 SMNVEV. The CDR3 measures 13 amino acids from cysteine to phenylalanine. Only CDR3 DNA is held: 39 bases, read in frame from base 1. The immunoSEQ Assay, a bias-controlled multiplex PCR, was used to amplify TCRbeta CDR3 regions from genomic DNA. The authors processed their data as follows. The number of nucleated cells in each sample was estimated by amplification of reference gene primers within the assay. To quantify the absolute abundance of each unique TCRbeta CDR3 rearrangement, sequence reads were collapsed and filtered. For each sample, productive Simpson clonality was calculated as the square root of Simpson's diversity index over productive rearrangements. The table was pulled from immuneACCESS by TCRdb, which kept in-frame rearrangements only. Such tables lose some clones; where checked, under half of the loss comes from unresolved V genes, and the rest has no known cause. V, J and clone size are taken as reported in that table, and D and trimming were inferred from the DNA itself. Present in this sample are about 170,000 clones, roughly nine tenths of which were seen just once. 7% of the sample is held by the ten biggest clonotypes.

Comments on this clone: What antigen it recognizes has not been identified. No base-level quality is on record; no much larger clone is a single base apart.

Sequenced sample: peripheral blood. Recombination connected TRBV27 to TRBJ2-7; tentative D gene TRBD1, with 5 bases matching. The source is a woman older than 75 in a cohort sampled during active or convalescent COVID-19. This receptor has the CDR3 CASSLWGSGEQYF. The DNA is as follows: TGTGCCAGCAGTTTATGGGGCTCGGGTGAGCAGTACTTC.